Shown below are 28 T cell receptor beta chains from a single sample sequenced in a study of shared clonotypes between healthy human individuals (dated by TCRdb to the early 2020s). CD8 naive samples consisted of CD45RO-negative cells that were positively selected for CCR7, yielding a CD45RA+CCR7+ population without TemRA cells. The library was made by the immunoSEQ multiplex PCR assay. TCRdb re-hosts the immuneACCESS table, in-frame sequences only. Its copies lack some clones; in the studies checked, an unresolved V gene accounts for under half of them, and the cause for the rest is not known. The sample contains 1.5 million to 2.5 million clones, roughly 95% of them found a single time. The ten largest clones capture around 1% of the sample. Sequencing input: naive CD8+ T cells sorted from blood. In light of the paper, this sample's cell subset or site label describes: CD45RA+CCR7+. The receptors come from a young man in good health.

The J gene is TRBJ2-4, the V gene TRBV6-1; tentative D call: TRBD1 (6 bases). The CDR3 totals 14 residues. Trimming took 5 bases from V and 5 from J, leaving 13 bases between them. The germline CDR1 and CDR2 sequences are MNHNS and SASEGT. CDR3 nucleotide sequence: TGTGCCAGCAGTTCCCAGGGGTTCCAAAACATTCAGTACTTC. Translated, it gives CASSSQGFQNIQYF.

The CDR3 is CASSPHGAGMETQYF. For the CDR3, the DNA is TGTGCCAGCAGCCCACACGGAGCGGGAATGGAGACCCAGTACTTC. This rearrangement joins TRBV7-2 to TRBJ2-5; 7 bases fit TRBD2. V shed 5 bases, J shed 5 bases, and the junction held 11 bases outside the gene matches. Germline V gene sequence: CDR1 SGHTA, CDR2 FQGNSA. The CDR3 is 15 residues long.

The CDR3 loop reads CASNVMVTPEAFF. The DNA of the CDR3 is TGTGCCAGCAATGTCATGGTCACCCCTGAAGCTTTCTTT. This rearrangement joins TRBV11-1 to TRBJ1-1; unclear D gene. This CDR3 has 13 residues. Germline V gene sequence: CDR1 SGHAT, CDR2 FQDESV (reference sequence). V was shortened by 7 bases and J by 6 bases, with 15 bases between the two germline ends.

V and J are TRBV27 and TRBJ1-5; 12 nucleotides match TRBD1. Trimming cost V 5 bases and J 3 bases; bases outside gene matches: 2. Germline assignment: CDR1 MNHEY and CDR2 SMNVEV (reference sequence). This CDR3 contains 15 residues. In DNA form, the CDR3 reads TGTGCCAGCAGTCCGGGACAGGGGGCCAATCAGCCCCAGCATTTT. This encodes CASSPGQGANQPQHF.

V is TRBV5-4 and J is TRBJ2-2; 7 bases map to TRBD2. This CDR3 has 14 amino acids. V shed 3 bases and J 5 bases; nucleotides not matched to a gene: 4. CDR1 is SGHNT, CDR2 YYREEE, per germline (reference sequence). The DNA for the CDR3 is TGTGCCAGCAGCTGGGAGGGTGGGACCGGGGAGCTGTTTTTT. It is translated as CASSWEGGTGELFF.

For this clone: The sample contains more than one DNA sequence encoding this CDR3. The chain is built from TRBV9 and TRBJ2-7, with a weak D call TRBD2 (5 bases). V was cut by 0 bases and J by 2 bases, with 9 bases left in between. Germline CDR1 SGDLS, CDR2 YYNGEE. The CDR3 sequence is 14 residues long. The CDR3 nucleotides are TGTGCCAGCAGCGTAGGGTCGGAGGCCTACGAGCAGTACTTC. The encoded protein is CASSVGSEAYEQYF. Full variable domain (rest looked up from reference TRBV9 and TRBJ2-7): DSGVTQTPKHLITATGQRVTLRCSPRSGDLSVYWYQQSLDQGLQFLIQYYNGEERAKGNILERFSAQQFPDLHSELNLSSLELGDSALYFCASSVGSEAYEQYFGPGTRLTVT.

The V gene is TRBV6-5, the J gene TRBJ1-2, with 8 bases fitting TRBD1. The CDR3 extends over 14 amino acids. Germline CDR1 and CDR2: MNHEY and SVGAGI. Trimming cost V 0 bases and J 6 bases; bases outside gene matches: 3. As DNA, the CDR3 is TGTGCCAGCAGTTACTCCGAGGGACAGGATGGCTACACCTTC. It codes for CASSYSEGQDGYTF.

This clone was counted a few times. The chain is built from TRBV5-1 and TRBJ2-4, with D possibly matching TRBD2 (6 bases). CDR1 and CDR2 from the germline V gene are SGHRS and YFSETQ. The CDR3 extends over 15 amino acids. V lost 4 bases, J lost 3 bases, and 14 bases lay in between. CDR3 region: CASSPGWGGKNIQYF. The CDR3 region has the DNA TGCGCCAGCAGCCCTGGGTGGGGAGGCAAAAACATTCAGTACTTC.

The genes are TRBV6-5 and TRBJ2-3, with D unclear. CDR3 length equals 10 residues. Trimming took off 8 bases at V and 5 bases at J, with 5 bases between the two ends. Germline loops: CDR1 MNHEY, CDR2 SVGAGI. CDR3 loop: CASQRDTQYF. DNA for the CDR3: TGTGCCAGCCAGAGAGATACGCAGTATTTT.

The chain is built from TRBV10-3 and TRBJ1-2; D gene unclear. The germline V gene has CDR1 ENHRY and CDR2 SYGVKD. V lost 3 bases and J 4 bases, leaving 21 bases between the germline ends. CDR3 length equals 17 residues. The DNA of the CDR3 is TGTGCCATCAGTGAAGGTTCCTTGTCCGCTACTATCTATGGCTACACCTTC. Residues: CAISEGSLSATIYGYTF.

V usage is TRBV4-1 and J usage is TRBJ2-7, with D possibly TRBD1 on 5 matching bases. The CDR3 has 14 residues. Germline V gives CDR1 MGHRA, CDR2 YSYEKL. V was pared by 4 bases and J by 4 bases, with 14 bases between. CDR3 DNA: TGCGCCAGCAGCCCGAAGGGGCAGGTATACGAGCAGTACTTC. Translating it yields CASSPKGQVYEQYF.

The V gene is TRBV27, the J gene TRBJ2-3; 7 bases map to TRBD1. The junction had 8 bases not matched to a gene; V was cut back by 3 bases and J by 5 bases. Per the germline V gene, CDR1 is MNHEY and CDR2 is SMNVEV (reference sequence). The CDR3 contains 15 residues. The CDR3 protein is CASSFFDRVGDTQYF. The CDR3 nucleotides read TGTGCCAGCAGTTTCTTTGACAGGGTTGGAGATACGCAGTATTTT.

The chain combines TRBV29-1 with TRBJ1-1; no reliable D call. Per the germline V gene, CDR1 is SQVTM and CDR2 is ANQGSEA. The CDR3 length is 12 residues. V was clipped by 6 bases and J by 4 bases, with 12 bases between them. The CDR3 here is CSVWARSTEAFF. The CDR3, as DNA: TGCAGCGTCTGGGCCAGGTCCACTGAAGCTTTCTTT. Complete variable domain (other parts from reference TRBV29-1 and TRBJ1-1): SAVISQKPSRDICQRGTSLTIQCQVDSQVTMMFWYRQQPGQSLTLIATANQGSEATYESGFVIDKFPISRPNLTFSTLTVSNMSPEDSSIYLCSVWARSTEAFFGQGTRLTVV.

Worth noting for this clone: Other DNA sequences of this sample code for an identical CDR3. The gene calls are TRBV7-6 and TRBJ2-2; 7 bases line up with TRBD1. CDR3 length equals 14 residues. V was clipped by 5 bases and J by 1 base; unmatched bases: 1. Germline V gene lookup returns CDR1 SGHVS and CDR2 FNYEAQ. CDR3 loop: CASSGTENTGELFF. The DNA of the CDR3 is TGTGCCAGCAGCGGGACAGAGAACACCGGGGAGCTGTTTTTT.

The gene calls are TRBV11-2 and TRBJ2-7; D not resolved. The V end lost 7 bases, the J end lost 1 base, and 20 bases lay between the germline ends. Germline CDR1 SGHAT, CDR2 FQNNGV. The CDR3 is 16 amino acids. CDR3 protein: CASTFRFRAPSYEQYF. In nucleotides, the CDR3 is TGTGCCAGCACCTTTAGGTTTAGGGCCCCATCCTACGAGCAGTACTTC.

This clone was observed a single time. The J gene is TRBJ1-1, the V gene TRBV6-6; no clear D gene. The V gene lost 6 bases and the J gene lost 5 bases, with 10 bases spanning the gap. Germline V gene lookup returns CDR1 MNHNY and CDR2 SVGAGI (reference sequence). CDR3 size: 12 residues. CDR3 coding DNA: TGTGCCAGCAGGCCCGCCGCAACTGAAGCTTTCTTT. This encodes CASRPAATEAFF.

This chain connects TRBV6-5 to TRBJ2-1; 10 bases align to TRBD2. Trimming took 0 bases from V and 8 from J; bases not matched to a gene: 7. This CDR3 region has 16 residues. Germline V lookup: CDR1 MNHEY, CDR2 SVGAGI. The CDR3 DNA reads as TGTGCCAGCAGTTACTCTCAAACTAGCGGGAACCATGAGCAGTTCTTC. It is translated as CASSYSQTSGNHEQFF.

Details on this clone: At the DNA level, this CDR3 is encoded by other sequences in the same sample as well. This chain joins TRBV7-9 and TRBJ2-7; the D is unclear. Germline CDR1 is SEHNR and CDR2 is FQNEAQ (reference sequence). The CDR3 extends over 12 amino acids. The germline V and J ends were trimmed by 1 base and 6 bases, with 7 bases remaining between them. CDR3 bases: TGTGCCAGCAGCTTAGATGCTGGCGAGCAGTACTTC. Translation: CASSLDAGEQYF.

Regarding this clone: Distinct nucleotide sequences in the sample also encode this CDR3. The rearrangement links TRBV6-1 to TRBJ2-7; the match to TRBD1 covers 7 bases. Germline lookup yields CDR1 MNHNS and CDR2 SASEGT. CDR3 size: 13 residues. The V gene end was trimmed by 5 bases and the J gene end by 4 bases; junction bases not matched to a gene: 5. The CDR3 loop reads CASSWDREYEQYF. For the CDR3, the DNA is TGTGCCAGCAGTTGGGACAGAGAATACGAGCAGTACTTC.

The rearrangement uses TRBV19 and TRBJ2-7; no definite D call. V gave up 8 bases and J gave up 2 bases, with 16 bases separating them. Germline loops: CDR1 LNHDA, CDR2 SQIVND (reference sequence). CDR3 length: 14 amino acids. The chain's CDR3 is CASAPDGLPYEQYF. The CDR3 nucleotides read TGTGCCAGTGCCCCCGATGGGCTCCCCTACGAGCAGTACTTC.

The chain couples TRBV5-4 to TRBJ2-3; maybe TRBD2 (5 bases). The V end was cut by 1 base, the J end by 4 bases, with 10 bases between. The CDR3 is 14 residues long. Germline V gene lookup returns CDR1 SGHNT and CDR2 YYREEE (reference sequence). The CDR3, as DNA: TGTGCCAGCAGCTTGCCGGGGTTGGCAGATACGCAGTATTTT. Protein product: CASSLPGLADTQYF.

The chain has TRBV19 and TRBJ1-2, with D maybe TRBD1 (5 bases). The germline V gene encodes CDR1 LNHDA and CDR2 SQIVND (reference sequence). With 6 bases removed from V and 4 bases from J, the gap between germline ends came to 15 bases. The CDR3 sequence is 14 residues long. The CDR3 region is CASSPGRGPYGYTF. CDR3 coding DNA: TGTGCCAGTAGCCCGGGGAGGGGACCCTATGGCTACACCTTC.

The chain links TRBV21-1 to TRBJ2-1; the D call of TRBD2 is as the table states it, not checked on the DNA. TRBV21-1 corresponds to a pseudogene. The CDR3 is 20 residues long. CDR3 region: CASSKLRGLAGGLGYNEQFF. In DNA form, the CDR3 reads TGTGCCAGCAGCAAACTCAGAGGGCTAGCGGGAGGTTTGGGATACAATGAGCAGTTCTTC.

In DNA, the CDR3 is TGTGCCAGCAGCTTAGGATCCGGGGTAAAACTGTTTTTT. It encodes CASSLGSGVKLFF. This chain connects TRBV7-2 to TRBJ1-4; D ambiguous. Germline assignment: CDR1 SGHTA and CDR2 FQGNSA. V was cut by 1 base and J by 10 bases, with 10 bases left in between. This CDR3 is built from 13 residues.

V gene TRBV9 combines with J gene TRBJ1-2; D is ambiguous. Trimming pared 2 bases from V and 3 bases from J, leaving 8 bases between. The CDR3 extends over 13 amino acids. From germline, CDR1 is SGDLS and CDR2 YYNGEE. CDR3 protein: CASSVHGDYGYTF. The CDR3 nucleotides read TGTGCCAGCAGCGTTCACGGGGACTATGGCTACACCTTC.

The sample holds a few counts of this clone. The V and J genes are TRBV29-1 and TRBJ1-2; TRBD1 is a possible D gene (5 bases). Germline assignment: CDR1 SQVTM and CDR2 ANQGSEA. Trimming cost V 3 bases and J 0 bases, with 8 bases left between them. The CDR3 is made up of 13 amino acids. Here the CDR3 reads CSVDATANYGYTF. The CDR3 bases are TGCAGCGTTGATGCGACAGCTAACTATGGCTACACCTTC. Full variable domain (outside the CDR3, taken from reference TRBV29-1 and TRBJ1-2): SAVISQKPSRDICQRGTSLTIQCQVDSQVTMMFWYRQQPGQSLTLIATANQGSEATYESGFVIDKFPISRPNLTFSTLTVSNMSPEDSSIYLCSVDATANYGYTFGSGTRLTVV.

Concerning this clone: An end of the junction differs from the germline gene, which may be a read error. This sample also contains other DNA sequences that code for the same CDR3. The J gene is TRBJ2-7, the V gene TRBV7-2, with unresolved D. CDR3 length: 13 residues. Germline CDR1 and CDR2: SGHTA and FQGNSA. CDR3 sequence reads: CASSSELTYEQYF. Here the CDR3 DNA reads TGTGCTAGCAGCTCTGAGTTAACCTACGAGCAGTACTTC.

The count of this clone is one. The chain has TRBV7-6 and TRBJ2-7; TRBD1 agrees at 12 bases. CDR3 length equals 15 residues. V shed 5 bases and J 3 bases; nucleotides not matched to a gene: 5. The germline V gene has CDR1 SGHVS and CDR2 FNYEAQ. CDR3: CASSPGTGGNYEQYF. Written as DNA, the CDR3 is TGTGCCAGCAGCCCAGGGACAGGGGGCAACTACGAGCAGTACTTC.